The sequence of this TCR beta chain was determined in a study of T cell responses to AZD1222 COVID-19 vaccine. TCRdb's copy holds only in-frame clones and misses some; the assay was immunoSEQ multiplex PCR. This sample has roughly 100,000 clones, with 91% found just once. The germline V gene has CDR1 MDHEN and CDR2 SYDVKM. CDR3 size: 18 residues. Trimming removed 5 bases from V and 1 base from J; junction bases left unmatched: 11. This chain uses TRBV28 with TRBJ2-3, with 11 bases that match TRBD2. The sequence came from an adult in good health. The material sequenced was peripheral blood, taken on day 0 of AZD1222 vaccination. The CDR3 spells CASSPGLAALRGTDTQYF. The CDR3 region has the DNA TGTGCCAGCAGTCCGGGACTAGCGGCCCTGAGAGGCACAGATACGCAGTATTTT.